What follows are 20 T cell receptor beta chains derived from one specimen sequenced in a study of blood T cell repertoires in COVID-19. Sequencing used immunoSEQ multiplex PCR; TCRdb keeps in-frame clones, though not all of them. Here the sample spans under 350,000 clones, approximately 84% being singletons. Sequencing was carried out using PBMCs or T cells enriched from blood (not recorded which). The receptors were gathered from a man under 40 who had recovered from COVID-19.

DNA of the CDR3: TGTGCCAGCAGTATAGCGGGAGTGTCCTACAATGAGCAGTTCTTC. Residues: CASSIAGVSYNEQFF. The chain is built from TRBV6-4 and TRBJ2-1, with 9 positions matching TRBD2. After removal of 5 bases from V and 1 base from J, the junction contained 3 bases not matched to a gene. Looked up from germline, CDR1 is MRHNA and CDR2 is SNTAGT. The CDR3 consists of 15 residues.

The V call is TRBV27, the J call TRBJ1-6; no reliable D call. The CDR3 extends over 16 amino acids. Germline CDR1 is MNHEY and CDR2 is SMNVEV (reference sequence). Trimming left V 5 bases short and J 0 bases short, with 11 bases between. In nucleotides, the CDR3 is TGTGCCAGCAGTCCCCTACTGAGCTCCTATAATTCACCCCTCCACTTT. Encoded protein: CASSPLLSSYNSPLHF.

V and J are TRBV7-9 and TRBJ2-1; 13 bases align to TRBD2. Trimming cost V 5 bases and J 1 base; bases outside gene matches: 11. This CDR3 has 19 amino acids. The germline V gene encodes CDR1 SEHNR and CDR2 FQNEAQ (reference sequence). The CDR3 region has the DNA TGTGCCAGCAGCCTTACTAGCGGGAGGGCCCTCGGGTCCTACAATGAGCAGTTCTTC. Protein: CASSLTSGRALGSYNEQFF.

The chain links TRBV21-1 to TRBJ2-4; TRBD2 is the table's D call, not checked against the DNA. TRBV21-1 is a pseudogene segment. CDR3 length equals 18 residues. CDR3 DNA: TGTGCCAGCACCAAGCCCCTATGGCGGTTTTGGATTGCGTACATTCAGTACTTC. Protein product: CASTKPLWRFWIAYIQYF.

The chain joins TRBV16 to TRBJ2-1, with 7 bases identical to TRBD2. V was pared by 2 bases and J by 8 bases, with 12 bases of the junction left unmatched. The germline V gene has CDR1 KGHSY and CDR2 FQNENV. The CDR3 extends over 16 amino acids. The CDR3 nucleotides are TGTGCCAGCAGCCAAGGTCTGGCGGGAGTTAAAGATGAGCAGTTCTTC. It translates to CASSQGLAGVKDEQFF.

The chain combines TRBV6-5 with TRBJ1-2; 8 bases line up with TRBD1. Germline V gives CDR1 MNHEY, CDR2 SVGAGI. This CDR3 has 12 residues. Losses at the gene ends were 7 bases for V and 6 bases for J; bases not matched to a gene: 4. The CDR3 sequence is CASTDREDGYTF. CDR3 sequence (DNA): TGTGCCAGCACGGACAGGGAAGATGGCTACACCTTC.

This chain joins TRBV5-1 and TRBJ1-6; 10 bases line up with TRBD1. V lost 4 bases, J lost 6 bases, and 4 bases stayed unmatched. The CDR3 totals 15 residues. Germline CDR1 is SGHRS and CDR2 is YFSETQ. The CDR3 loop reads CASSPTGGLNSPLHF. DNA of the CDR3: TGCGCCAGCAGCCCGACAGGGGGCCTTAATTCACCCCTCCACTTT.

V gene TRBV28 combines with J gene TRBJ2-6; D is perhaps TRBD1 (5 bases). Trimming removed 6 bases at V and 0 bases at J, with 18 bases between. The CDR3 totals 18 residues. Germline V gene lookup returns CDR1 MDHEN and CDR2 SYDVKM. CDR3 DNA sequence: TGTGCCAGCAGAGCTGACAGAGACCAATACTCTGGGGCCAACGTCCTGACTTTC. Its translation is CASRADRDQYSGANVLTF.

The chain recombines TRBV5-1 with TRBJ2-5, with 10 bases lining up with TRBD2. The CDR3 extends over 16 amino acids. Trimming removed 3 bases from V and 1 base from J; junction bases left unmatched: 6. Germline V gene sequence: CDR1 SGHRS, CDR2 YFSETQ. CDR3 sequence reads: CASSYSAGGTQETQYF. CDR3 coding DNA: TGCGCCAGCAGCTACTCAGCGGGAGGGACCCAAGAGACCCAGTACTTC.

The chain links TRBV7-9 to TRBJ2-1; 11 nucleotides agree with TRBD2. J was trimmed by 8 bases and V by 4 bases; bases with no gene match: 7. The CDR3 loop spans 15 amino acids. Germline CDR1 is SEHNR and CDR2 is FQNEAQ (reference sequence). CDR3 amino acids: CASSYASGGKDEQFF. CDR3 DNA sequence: TGTGCCAGCAGCTACGCTAGCGGGGGGAAGGATGAGCAGTTCTTC.

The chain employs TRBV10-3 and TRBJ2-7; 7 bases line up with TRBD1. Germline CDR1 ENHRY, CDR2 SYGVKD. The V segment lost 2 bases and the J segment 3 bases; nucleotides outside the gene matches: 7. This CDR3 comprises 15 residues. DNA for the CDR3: TGTGCCATCAGTGAGAGGGACAGCTATAACTACGAGCAGTACTTC. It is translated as CAISERDSYNYEQYF.

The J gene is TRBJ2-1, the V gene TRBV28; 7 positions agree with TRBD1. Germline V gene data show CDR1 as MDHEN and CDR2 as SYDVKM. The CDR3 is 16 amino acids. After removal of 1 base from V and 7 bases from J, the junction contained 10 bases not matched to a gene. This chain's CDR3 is CASSLFGQGVRNEQFF. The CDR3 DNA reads TGTGCCAGCAGTTTATTTGGGCAGGGGGTTAGGAATGAGCAGTTCTTC. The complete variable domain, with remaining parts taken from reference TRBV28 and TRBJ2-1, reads DVKVTQSSRYLVKRTGEKVFLECVQDMDHENMFWYRQDPGLGLRLIYFSYDVKMKEKGDIPEGYSVSREKKERFSLILESASTNQTSMYLCASSLFGQGVRNEQFFGPGTRLTVL.

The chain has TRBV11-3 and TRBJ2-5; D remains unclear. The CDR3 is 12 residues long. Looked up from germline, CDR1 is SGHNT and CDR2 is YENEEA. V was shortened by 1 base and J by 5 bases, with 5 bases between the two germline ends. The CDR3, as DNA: TGTGCCAGCAGCTTAGCAGCGGAGACCCAGTACTTC. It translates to CASSLAAETQYF.

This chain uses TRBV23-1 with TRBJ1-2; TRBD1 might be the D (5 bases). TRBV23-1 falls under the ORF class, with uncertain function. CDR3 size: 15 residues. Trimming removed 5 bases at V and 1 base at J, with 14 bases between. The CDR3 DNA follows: TGCGCCAGCAGTGCGCAGGGTCCTTTTAACTATGGCTACACCTTC. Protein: CASSAQGPFNYGYTF.

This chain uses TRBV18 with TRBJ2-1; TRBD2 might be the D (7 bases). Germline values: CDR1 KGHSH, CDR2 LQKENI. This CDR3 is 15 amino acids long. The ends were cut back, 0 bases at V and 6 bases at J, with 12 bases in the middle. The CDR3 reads CASSPPGGGSNEQFF. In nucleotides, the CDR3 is TGTGCCAGCTCACCACCAGGGGGAGGGTCCAATGAGCAGTTCTTC.

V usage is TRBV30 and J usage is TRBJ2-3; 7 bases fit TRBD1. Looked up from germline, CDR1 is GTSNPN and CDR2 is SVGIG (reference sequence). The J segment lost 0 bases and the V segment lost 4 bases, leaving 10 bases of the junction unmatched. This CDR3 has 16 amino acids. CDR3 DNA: TGTGCCTGGACCGAGGGGACAGCTGCTAGCACAGATACGCAGTATTTT. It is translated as CAWTEGTAASTDTQYF.

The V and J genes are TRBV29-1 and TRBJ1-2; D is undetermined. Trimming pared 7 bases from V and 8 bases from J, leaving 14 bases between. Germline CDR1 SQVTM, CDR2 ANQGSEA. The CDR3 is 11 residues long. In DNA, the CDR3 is TGCAGCGATCAGGATTATGGCGGCTACACCTTC. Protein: CSDQDYGGYTF.

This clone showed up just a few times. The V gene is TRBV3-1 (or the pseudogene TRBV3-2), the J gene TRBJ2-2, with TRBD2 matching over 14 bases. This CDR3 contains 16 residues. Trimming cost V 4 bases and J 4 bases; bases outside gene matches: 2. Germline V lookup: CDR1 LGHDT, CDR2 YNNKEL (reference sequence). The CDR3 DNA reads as TGTGCCAGCAGCCGGGGGACTAGCGGGGGCACCGGGGAGCTGTTTTTT. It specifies CASSRGTSGGTGELFF.

The CDR3 loop is CASSTSTGTDTQYF. CDR3 bases: TGTGCCAGCAGTACTAGCACCGGCACAGATACGCAGTATTTT. The chain recombines TRBV27 with TRBJ2-3; D may be TRBD2 (6 bases). The CDR3 has 14 residues. V lost 5 bases and J 1 base, leaving 10 bases between the germline ends. CDR1 and CDR2 from the germline V gene are MNHEY and SMNVEV (reference sequence).

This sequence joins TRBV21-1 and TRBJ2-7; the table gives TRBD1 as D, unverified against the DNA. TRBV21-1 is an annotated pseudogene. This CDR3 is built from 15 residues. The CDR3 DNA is TGTGCCAGCAGCTGTGGACAGGGCCAGACCTACGAGCAGTACTTC. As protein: CASSCGQGQTYEQYF.